This TCR beta chain emerged from a study of CD8 T cells in Susac syndrome. The RNA input was about 0.5 to 1 ug, and it was reverse transcribed with random hexamers. MiXCR, applied by TCRdb to the immunoSEQ multiplex PCR reads, yields one record per CDR3 protein. The table shows about 400,000 distinct CDR3 sequences, with around 85% occurring only once. Germline V CDR1 and CDR2: SGHDT, YYEEEE. The CDR3 runs to 15 residues. V was shortened by 5 bases and J by 2 bases, with 16 bases between the two germline ends. From blood CD8+ and CD4+ T cells, TCR beta sequences were generated. Input material: CD8+ T cells from PBMCs. The V gene is TRBV5-6, the J gene TRBJ1-1, with D perhaps matching TRBD1 (5 bases). This TCR was sampled from a human donor with multiple sclerosis. The CDR3 loop reads CASRPGSTGNTEAFF. The CDR3 DNA is TGTGCCAGCAGACCCGGGTCAACAGGAAACACTGAAGCTTTCTTT.